Below are 28 T cell receptor beta chains sequenced from a single sample in a study of T cell responses to AZD1222 COVID-19 vaccine. Assay used: immunoSEQ multiplex PCR; TCRdb lists only in-frame clones, some missing. The sample records about 200,000 clones, approximately 92% being singletons. The source material was peripheral blood, sampled on day 0 of AZD1222 vaccination. The receptors here all came from an adult in good health.

The chain carries TRBV10-3 and TRBJ2-5, with a weak D call TRBD2 (6 bases). From germline, CDR1 is ENHRY and CDR2 SYGVKD. The CDR3 has 12 amino acids. V was trimmed by 6 bases and J by 5 bases, leaving 10 bases between them. CDR3 DNA: TGTGCCATCAGGGACCGGGAGGAGACCCAGTACTTC. It yields the protein CAIRDREETQYF.

V usage is TRBV4-2 and J usage is TRBJ1-2; D is ambiguous. The length of the CDR3 is 15 residues. In germline, CDR1 is LGHNA, CDR2 YNFKEQ. Trimming took 0 bases from V and 5 from J, leaving 13 bases between them. CDR3 nucleotide sequence: TGTGCCAGCAGCCAAGATCCAGTCCCCTCATATGGCTACACCTTC. Translation gives CASSQDPVPSYGYTF.

The V call is TRBV7-3, the J call TRBJ1-2, with D unclear. The CDR3 runs 16 residues. V lost 5 bases and J lost 4, with 20 bases in between. Germline CDR1 and CDR2: SGHTA and FQGTGA. CDR3 residues: CASSRAPRVESYGYTF. CDR3 nucleotide sequence: TGTGCCAGCAGCCGAGCCCCTCGTGTAGAAAGCTATGGCTACACCTTC. The variable domain in full, with the rest retrieved from reference TRBV7-3 and TRBJ1-2, is GAGVSQTPSNKVTEKGKYVELRCDPISGHTALYWYRQSLGQGPEFLIYFQGTGAADDSGLPNDRFFAVRPEGSVSTLKIQRTERGDSAVYLCASSRAPRVESYGYTFGSGTRLTVV.

This CDR3 is CASSRSGLNNEQFF. CDR3 in DNA: TGTGCCAGCAGCCGCTCGGGACTCAACAATGAGCAGTTCTTC. The genes are TRBV3-1 (or the pseudogene TRBV3-2) and TRBJ2-1; D is possibly TRBD2 (6 bases). CDR1 and CDR2 (germline): LGHDT, YNNKEL (reference sequence). V gave up 4 bases and J gave up 5 bases, with 12 bases separating them. This CDR3 comprises 14 residues.

The rearrangement joins TRBV24-1 to TRBJ2-3; D remains unclear. The CDR3 runs to 11 residues. The V gene lost 12 bases and the J gene lost 0 bases, with 6 bases spanning the gap. CDR1 is KGHDR and CDR2 is SFDVKD in the germline V gene. In nucleotides, the CDR3 is TGTGCCGTCACTAGCACAGATACGCAGTATTTT. Amino acids: CAVTSTDTQYF.

The rearrangement links TRBV7-2 to TRBJ1-2, with D perhaps matching TRBD1 (5 bases). The V end lost 4 bases, the J end lost 6 bases, and 9 bases lay between the germline ends. This CDR3 has 12 amino acids. The germline V gene has CDR1 SGHTA and CDR2 FQGNSA. CDR3 in DNA: TGTGCCAGCAGCTCCGACAGAGATGGCTACACCTTC. Its translation: CASSSDRDGYTF.

This chain joins TRBV29-1 and TRBJ2-3; D tentatively fits TRBD1 or TRBD2 (5 bases each). CDR3 length: 14 residues. V shed 3 bases and J shed 8 bases, with 18 bases lying between them. Germline CDR1 SQVTM, CDR2 ANQGSEA. DNA of the CDR3: TGCAGCGTTGATGAGGGGCGCTCTATTGGTACGCAGTATTTT. Its protein product is CSVDEGRSIGTQYF.

The chain links TRBV6-5 to TRBJ1-4; 10 nucleotides line up with TRBD1. V gave up 10 bases and J gave up 7 bases; unmatched junction bases: 6. The CDR3 contains 13 residues. Germline CDR1 and CDR2: MNHEY and SVGAGI. The CDR3 DNA sequence: TGTGCCACCCGACAGGGGGCGGGTGAAAAACTGTTTTTT. It encodes CATRQGAGEKLFF.

In this sample, this clone turned up once. The chain is built from TRBV5-1 and TRBJ1-2; no reliable D call. The V end lost 4 bases, the J end lost 6 bases, and 10 bases lay between the germline ends. The CDR3 length is 12 residues. Germline V gene lookup returns CDR1 SGHRS and CDR2 YFSETQ. The CDR3 loop is CASSTEGNGYTF. The DNA for the CDR3 is TGCGCCAGCAGCACGGAGGGAAATGGCTACACCTTC.

The V call is TRBV19, the J call TRBJ1-2; no clear D gene. Germline-derived CDR1 and CDR2 are LNHDA and SQIVND (reference sequence). V lost 1 base, J lost 8 bases, and 17 bases lay in between. The CDR3 sequence is 15 residues long. CDR3 in amino acids: CASSIALGHSKGYTF. The CDR3 region has the DNA TGTGCCAGTAGTATAGCACTAGGTCACAGCAAGGGCTACACCTTC.

V gene TRBV7-6 combines with J gene TRBJ2-3; 8 nucleotides agree with TRBD2. The length of the CDR3 is 15 residues. The V and J ends lost 6 bases and 4 bases, in that order; junction bases with no gene match: 9. Germline lookup yields CDR1 SGHVS and CDR2 FNYEAQ. The CDR3 is CASSFSGGRADTQYF. The CDR3 DNA sequence: TGTGCCAGCAGTTTCAGCGGGGGCAGGGCAGATACGCAGTATTTT.

The V call is TRBV7-8, the J call TRBJ2-1, with D possibly called TRBD1 or TRBD2 (6 bases each). The length of the CDR3 is 17 residues. Trimming took off 0 bases at V and 7 bases at J, with 19 bases between the two ends. Germline V gene sequence: CDR1 SGHVS, CDR2 FQNEAQ. The CDR3 DNA is TGTGCCAGCAGCTTAGCGGGGGGCCGGTATGTGGGGAATGAGCAGTTCTTC. Translation gives CASSLAGGRYVGNEQFF.

The chain recombines TRBV6-4 with TRBJ2-1, with 11 bases matching TRBD1. The J segment lost 4 bases and the V segment lost 0 bases, leaving 5 bases of the junction unmatched. Germline CDR1 reads MRHNA; CDR2 reads SNTAGT. The CDR3 loop spans 17 amino acids. The CDR3 is CASSDSPGTGGYNEQFF. The CDR3 DNA reads TGTGCCAGCAGTGACTCCCCCGGGACAGGGGGATACAATGAGCAGTTCTTC.

This clone came up a few times. The chain has TRBV19 and TRBJ1-3; a weak D match, TRBD1 (6 bases). This CDR3 is 14 amino acids long. CDR1 and CDR2 (germline): LNHDA, SQIVND (reference sequence). Trimming stripped 6 bases from V and 5 bases from J, with 14 bases between. CDR3 amino acids: CASRGLRDRNTIYF. In nucleotides, the CDR3 is TGTGCCAGTAGGGGACTTCGGGACAGAAACACCATATATTTT.

The J gene is TRBJ2-7, the V gene TRBV27; 7 bases line up with TRBD1. The germline V gene encodes CDR1 MNHEY and CDR2 SMNVEV (reference sequence). There are 13 residues in the CDR3. V dropped 0 bases and J dropped 4; count of bases not matched to a gene: 0. CDR3 DNA sequence: TGTGCCAGCAGTTTATCCAGGGGGTACGAGCAGTACTTC. Translation gives CASSLSRGYEQYF.

The chain recombines TRBV3-1 (or the pseudogene TRBV3-2) with TRBJ2-5; tentatively, D is TRBD1 or TRBD2 (7 bases each). Germline loops: CDR1 LGHDT, CDR2 YNNKEL (reference sequence). CDR3 length: 16 amino acids. Trimming pared 3 bases from V and 2 bases from J, leaving 16 bases between. CDR3 nucleotide sequence: TGTGCCAGCAGCCACCACAGGGGAGGGGGACAAGAGACCCAGTACTTC. Translated: CASSHHRGGGQETQYF.

V usage is TRBV18 and J usage is TRBJ1-6; 7 nucleotides line up with TRBD1. V was pared by 2 bases and J by 9 bases, with 4 bases of the junction left unmatched. Per germline, CDR1 KGHSH and CDR2 LQKENI. CDR3 size: 14 residues. CDR3 protein: CASSPKGAGSPLHF. Written as DNA, the CDR3 is TGTGCCAGCTCACCAAAGGGGGCTGGTTCACCCCTCCACTTT.

In its sample, this clone was seen a few times. The chain combines TRBV3-1 (or the pseudogene TRBV3-2) with TRBJ1-2, with D perhaps matching TRBD1 (6 bases). This CDR3 spans 14 amino acids. V lost 0 bases to trimming and J lost 4 bases, with 9 bases between them. Germline loops: CDR1 LGHDT, CDR2 YNNKEL (reference sequence). The CDR3 DNA reads TGTGCCAGCAGCCAAGAGTCCAGGGGCTATGGCTACACCTTC. This translates into CASSQESRGYGYTF.

This chain joins TRBV2 and TRBJ1-5; TRBD1 is a possible D gene (5 bases). The CDR3 totals 15 residues. Trimming left V 8 bases short and J 3 bases short, with 17 bases between. Germline values: CDR1 SNHLY, CDR2 FYNNEI. The CDR3 coding sequence is TGTGCCAGCGGGGCAGGGAGAGGGAACAATCAGCCCCAGCATTTT. Protein: CASGAGRGNNQPQHF.

CDR3 DNA sequence: TGCAGCGTTGGACGGGCAGGGGGACCCACAGATACGCAGTATTTT. It yields the protein CSVGRAGGPTDTQYF. The chain couples TRBV29-1 to TRBJ2-3; 7 bases map to TRBD1. V dropped 4 bases and J dropped 2; count of bases not matched to a gene: 9. This CDR3 contains 15 residues. From germline, CDR1 is SQVTM and CDR2 ANQGSEA.

The V and J genes are TRBV14 and TRBJ1-3, with 8 bases that match TRBD1. The germline CDR1 and CDR2 sequences are SGHDN and FVKESK. The V gene end was trimmed by 2 bases and the J gene end by 3 bases; junction bases not matched to a gene: 6. The CDR3 loop spans 16 amino acids. The CDR3 DNA follows: TGTGCCAGCAGCCAACCCGGGACAGGAGTTGGAAACACCATATATTTT. It encodes CASSQPGTGVGNTIYF.

The count of this clone is one. In nucleotides, the CDR3 is TGTGCCAGCAGCCAAGGAGATACGGCAGGGTCTCTGGGACGAGCTTTCTTT. This codes for CASSQGDTAGSLGRAFF. The rearrangement joins TRBV3-1 (or the pseudogene TRBV3-2) to TRBJ1-1; D possibly corresponds to TRBD1 (5 bases). Germline V gene data show CDR1 as LGHDT and CDR2 as YNNKEL (reference sequence). The V end was cut by 1 base, the J end by 10 bases, with 25 bases between. The CDR3 is 17 amino acids.

The chain employs TRBV11-2 and TRBJ2-2; D ambiguous. V was trimmed by 1 base and J by 5 bases, leaving 8 bases between them. The CDR3 consists of 14 residues. Germline-derived CDR1 and CDR2 are SGHAT and FQNNGV. CDR3 DNA: TGTGCCAGCAGCTTAGCGGGTGAAACCGGGGAGCTGTTTTTT. It is translated as CASSLAGETGELFF.

The DNA for the CDR3 is TGTGCCAGCAGCTTTGGACAGCGCAATCAGCCCCAGCATTTT. Its protein product is CASSFGQRNQPQHF. This chain joins TRBV6-5 and TRBJ1-5, with TRBD1 as a possible D gene (6 bases). Germline assignment: CDR1 MNHEY and CDR2 SVGAGI. This CDR3 region has 14 residues. Trimming shortened V by 6 bases and J by 2 bases, and 11 bases separated the two germline ends.

This rearrangement joins TRBV9 to TRBJ1-2; 7 bases align to TRBD1. CDR1 SGDLS and CDR2 YYNGEE come from the germline V gene. The V segment lost 6 bases and the J segment 3 bases; nucleotides outside the gene matches: 5. The CDR3 is made up of 13 amino acids. The CDR3 nucleotides are TGTGCCAGCAAAGGAGACAGGGACTATGGCTACACCTTC. Encoded protein: CASKGDRDYGYTF.

This sequence joins TRBV11-2 and TRBJ1-6; TRBD1 aligns across 7 bases. The germline V gene has CDR1 SGHAT and CDR2 FQNNGV. V was clipped by 5 bases and J by 11 bases; unmatched bases: 12. The CDR3 spans 15 residues. The CDR3 sequence: CASSVGTEATAPLHF. The CDR3 DNA reads TGTGCCAGCAGCGTAGGGACAGAGGCAACGGCACCCCTCCACTTT.

The J gene is TRBJ2-5, the V gene TRBV7-3, with D possibly TRBD1 on 6 matching bases. The CDR3 totals 15 residues. In germline, CDR1 is SGHTA, CDR2 FQGTGA. V gave up 3 bases and J gave up 4 bases, with 15 bases separating them. Here the CDR3 reads CASSFTDSPGETQYF. The DNA of the CDR3 is TGTGCCAGCAGCTTCACGGACAGCCCGGGAGAGACCCAGTACTTC.

This sequence joins TRBV6-5 and TRBJ1-2; TRBD1 might be the D (5 bases). CDR3 size: 14 residues. The germline V gene encodes CDR1 MNHEY and CDR2 SVGAGI. With 2 bases removed from V and 8 bases from J, the gap between germline ends came to 15 bases. The CDR3 spells CASSYVEGVGGYTF. CDR3 nucleotide sequence: TGTGCCAGCAGTTACGTAGAAGGGGTCGGGGGCTACACCTTC.